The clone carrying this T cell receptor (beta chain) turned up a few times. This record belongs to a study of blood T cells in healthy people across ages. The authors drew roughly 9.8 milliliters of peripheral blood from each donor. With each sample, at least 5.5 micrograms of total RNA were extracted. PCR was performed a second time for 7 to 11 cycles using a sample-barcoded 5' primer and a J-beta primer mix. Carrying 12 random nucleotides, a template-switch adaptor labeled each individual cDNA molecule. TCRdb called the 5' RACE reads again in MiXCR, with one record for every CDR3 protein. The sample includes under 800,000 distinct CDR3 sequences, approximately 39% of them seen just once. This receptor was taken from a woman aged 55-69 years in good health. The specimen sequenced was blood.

The CDR3, as DNA: TGTGCCAGCAGCATCACAGAGTATACGCAGTATTTT. Translating it yields CASSITEYTQYF. The chain carries TRBV11-2 and TRBJ2-3; D remains unclear. The CDR3 length is 12 residues. V was shortened by 5 bases and J by 7 bases, with 10 bases between the two germline ends. CDR1 and CDR2 (germline): SGHAT, FQNNGV.